The 15 T cell receptor beta chains reported below all come from one sample, sequenced in a study of blood T cell repertoires in COVID-19 (dated by TCRdb to 2020 to 2021). The method was the immunoSEQ multiplex PCR assay. In its TCRdb copy, this immuneACCESS table keeps in-frame sequences only and misses some clones. Where compared with another copy, unresolved V genes explain less than half of these, and the others have no known cause. The sample table contains about 170,000 clones; only one count was recorded for 65% to 80% of them. The top ten constitute around 17% of the sample. Specimen: PBMCs or T cells enriched from blood (not recorded which). Source of these receptors: a woman aged 70 to 79 in a cohort exposed to, infected with or recovered from COVID-19 (not recorded which).

In this sample, this clone turned up a few times. The gene calls are TRBV19 and TRBJ1-2; no clear D. V was cut by 0 bases and J by 6 bases, with 5 bases left in between. Germline lookup yields CDR1 LNHDA and CDR2 SQIVND (reference sequence). CDR3 length: 12 residues. The CDR3 loop reads CASSIDRDGYTF. CDR3 DNA: TGTGCCAGTAGTATAGATCGCGATGGCTACACCTTC.

This clone occurred once. This chain connects TRBV19 to TRBJ2-3; 7 nucleotides agree with TRBD2. The CDR3 runs to 15 residues. Unmatched junction bases numbered 3, after V lost 1 base and J lost 2 bases. Germline lookup yields CDR1 LNHDA and CDR2 SQIVND (reference sequence). The DNA of the CDR3 is TGTGCCAGTAGTATAGGGGGGGGGACCACAGATACGCAGTATTTT. Translated: CASSIGGGTTDTQYF.

This sequence joins TRBV28 and TRBJ1-6; 7 nucleotides match TRBD1. Germline V gives CDR1 MDHEN, CDR2 SYDVKM. With 1 base clipped from V and 0 bases from J, the junction kept 12 bases outside the gene matches. The CDR3 is made up of 20 amino acids. DNA of the CDR3: TGTGCCAGCAGTTTATTCAGGGGGTTACAGTTAAGCTCCTATAATTCACCCCTCCACTTT. Translation gives CASSLFRGLQLSSYNSPLHF.

The chain employs TRBV30 and TRBJ1-4; D might be TRBD1 (5 bases). This CDR3 is built from 17 residues. Trimming cost V 1 base and J 4 bases, with 19 bases left between them. Germline V gives CDR1 GTSNPN, CDR2 SVGIG (reference sequence). CDR3 amino acids: CAWSASRTPGLNEKLFF. The CDR3 coding sequence is TGTGCCTGGAGTGCGTCTCGGACTCCGGGACTTAATGAAAAACTGTTTTTT.

This clone was seen a few times. This sequence joins TRBV10-3 and TRBJ2-4; 16 bases align to TRBD2. Unmatched junction bases numbered 8, after V lost 6 bases and J lost 9 bases. Germline assignment: CDR1 ENHRY and CDR2 SYGVKD. The CDR3 spans 16 residues. The CDR3 protein is CAISPGLAGGRGIQYF. The DNA for the CDR3 is TGTGCCATCAGCCCGGGACTAGCGGGAGGGCGAGGCATTCAGTACTTC.

The chain combines TRBV28 with TRBJ2-3; tentative D call: TRBD2 (5 bases). The CDR3 runs to 13 residues. V gave up 3 bases and J gave up 6 bases, with 10 bases separating them. Germline loops: CDR1 MDHEN, CDR2 SYDVKM. DNA for the CDR3: TGTGCCAGCAGTTTGCCAGTAGCGGATACGCAGTATTTT. It yields the protein CASSLPVADTQYF.

The chain employs TRBV10-3 and TRBJ1-3, with D possibly TRBD1 on 6 matching bases. This CDR3 is 13 amino acids long. Trimming removed 6 bases from V and 2 bases from J, with 8 bases in between. Germline CDR1 and CDR2: ENHRY and SYGVKD. The CDR3 here is CAIRQGPGNTIYF. The CDR3 DNA follows: TGTGCCATCAGACAGGGACCTGGAAACACCATATATTTT.

CDR3 region: CSVGWPPNTEAFF. In DNA, the CDR3 is TGCAGCGTTGGCTGGCCACCGAACACTGAAGCTTTCTTT. The rearrangement uses TRBV29-1 and TRBJ1-1, with D hard to call. Trimming cost V 4 bases and J 1 base, with 10 bases left between them. Germline V gene sequence: CDR1 SQVTM, CDR2 ANQGSEA. CDR3 length: 13 residues.

The V call is TRBV28, the J call TRBJ1-3; maybe TRBD1 (5 bases). V was trimmed by 6 bases and J by 3 bases, leaving 15 bases between them. CDR1 is MDHEN, CDR2 SYDVKM, per germline. The CDR3 has 15 residues. Here the CDR3 DNA reads TGTGCCAGCAGAATCGGAGGGGTTGGTGGAAACACCATATATTTT. Translating gives CASRIGGVGGNTIYF.

The genes are TRBV5-1 and TRBJ2-3, with TRBD2 matching 8 bases. The germline V gene has CDR1 SGHRS and CDR2 YFSETQ. This CDR3 has 16 residues. The V and J ends lost 4 bases and 4 bases, in that order; junction bases with no gene match: 11. In nucleotides, the CDR3 is TGCGCCAGCAGCAGCGGGAGACCCTTTACCGCAGATACGCAGTATTTT. It translates to CASSSGRPFTADTQYF. Looking up the rest from reference TRBV5-1 and TRBJ2-3 gives the full variable domain: KAGVTQTPRYLIKTRGQQVTLSCSPISGHRSVSWYQQTPGQGLQFLFEYFSETQRNKGNFPGRFSGRQFSNSRSEMNVSTLELGDSALYLCASSSGRPFTADTQYFGPGTRLTVL.

The chain joins TRBV11-2 to TRBJ2-1; TRBD2 matches at 8 bases. Trimming cost V 1 base and J 1 base; bases outside gene matches: 6. Per the germline V gene, CDR1 is SGHAT and CDR2 is FQNNGV. The CDR3 totals 17 residues. The CDR3 bases are TGTGCCAGCAGCTTAGTTGTTAGCGGGACTTCCTACAATGAGCAGTTCTTC. Residues: CASSLVVSGTSYNEQFF.

The rearrangement links TRBV5-1 to TRBJ2-7; 7 nucleotides align to TRBD1. This CDR3 has 14 residues. With 0 bases clipped from V and 3 bases from J, the junction kept 3 bases outside the gene matches. Germline-derived CDR1 and CDR2 are SGHRS and YFSETQ. The CDR3, as DNA: TGCGCCAGCAGCTTGGAGGGACAGATCTACGAGCAGTACTTC. Translation: CASSLEGQIYEQYF.

Notes on this clone: One end of the junction is discordant with germline, which a read error may explain. The CDR3 protein is CASSRTSGLDF. Here the CDR3 DNA reads TGTGCCAGCAGTCGGACTAGCGGCCTGGATTTT. The gene calls are TRBV2 and TRBJ2-3, with TRBD2 matching 10 bases. There are 11 residues in the CDR3. Germline loops: CDR1 SNHLY, CDR2 FYNNEI. The variable domain in full, completed from reference TRBV2 and TRBJ2-3, reads EPEVTQTPSHQVTQMGQEVILRCVPISNHLYFYWYRQILGQKVEFLVSFYNNEISEKSEIFDDQFSVERPDGSNFTLKIRSTKLEDSAMYFCASSRTSGLDFGPGTRLTVL.

The chain uses TRBV12-5 and TRBJ2-2; 12 bases fit TRBD2. The V and J ends lost 1 base and 4 bases, in that order; junction bases with no gene match: 10. This CDR3 is built from 19 residues. The germline gives CDR1 LGHNT, CDR2 FRNRAP. The CDR3 loop reads CASGLGTTSGSGGTGELFF. DNA for the CDR3: TGTGCTAGTGGTTTGGGGACGACTAGCGGGAGTGGGGGCACCGGGGAGCTGTTTTTT.

The chain employs TRBV6-5 and TRBJ1-5; maybe TRBD1 (6 bases). The germline V and J ends were trimmed by 4 bases and 6 bases, with 7 bases remaining between them. This CDR3 comprises 12 residues. In germline, CDR1 is MNHEY, CDR2 SVGAGI. The CDR3 sequence: CASSLQGQPQHF. CDR3 sequence (DNA): TGTGCCAGCAGTTTACAGGGTCAGCCCCAGCATTTT.